This TCR beta chain was profiled in a study of blood T cell repertoires in COVID-19 (dated by TCRdb to the early 2020s). At the level of the whole study: Samples from collaborators originated in the United States, Italy and Spain and spanned both the acute and convalescent phases of COVID-19. The prospective study material was composed of cDNA or gDNA derived from T cells, B-cell-depleted T cells, or PBMCs. The dataset comprised deeply sampled blood TCRbeta repertoires from subjects exposed to, actively infected with, or recovered from COVID-19. The repertoires were released in a freely available public database intended as a resource for research on the immune response to SARS-CoV-2. The samples were drawn from the first 160 participants of the ongoing ImmuneRACE study and from some 1,300 subjects provided by 6 global collaborators. Nearly every sample came with metadata listing a de-identified subject ID, COVID-19 status, age in years and sex. HLA class I and class II types, where available, came from metadata supplied by the sample provider rather than from assay-based typing.

Relative to germline, V is missing 1 base and J is missing 6 bases, with 2 bases of the junction outside any gene match. The CDR3 runs 14 amino acids, cysteine and phenylalanine included. This entry keeps only the CDR3 DNA: 42 bases, framed from base 1. The germline V gene gives CDR1 as SGHTA and CDR2 as FQGTGA. On this clone itself: Its antigen remains undetermined. No much larger clone exists at a distance of one base, and base qualities are not known.

General study outcomes and caveats: Clinical and demographic metadata were provided uncurated, with the amount varying by source and participant.

In Seattle, one collaborating source enrolled patients while the infection was active and tracked those patients longitudinally over the course of disease. Whole blood was collected in K2EDTA tubes by collaborating institutions according to the institutions' own protocols. Collaborator samples were shipped for TCRbeta analysis as frozen whole blood, isolated PBMCs, or DNA extracted from either sample type. TCRbeta CDR3 regions were amplified from genomic DNA by means of the immunoSEQ Assay, a bias-controlled multiplex PCR. Per the source publication's procedure: Nucleated cell counts per sample were estimated from amplification of reference gene primers within the assay. Sequence reads were collapsed and filtered to measure the absolute abundance of every unique TCRbeta CDR3 rearrangement. Productive Simpson clonality was computed per sample as the square root of Simpson's diversity index over productive rearrangements. What TCRdb holds here is the immuneACCESS table cut down to in-frame rearrangements. Part of the clones is not present; checked against another copy, under half of the missing clones reflect an unresolved V gene, and the others are unexplained. The DNA was the basis for D and trimming; V, J and clone size are from that table. The sample table records about 160,000 clones; about 90% of these occur just once. The ten biggest clones cover nearly 5% of the sample.

The receptor was isolated from a man aged 30 to 39 with COVID-19, enrolled during active disease. The V and J segments used are TRBV7-3 and TRBJ2-1; the junction holds 8 bases that match TRBD2. The sequenced sample consisted of peripheral blood. The sequenced DNA: TGTGCCAGCAGCTTAAACGGGGGGGCCAATGAGCAGTTCTTC. Translated, this is CASSLNGGANEQFF.